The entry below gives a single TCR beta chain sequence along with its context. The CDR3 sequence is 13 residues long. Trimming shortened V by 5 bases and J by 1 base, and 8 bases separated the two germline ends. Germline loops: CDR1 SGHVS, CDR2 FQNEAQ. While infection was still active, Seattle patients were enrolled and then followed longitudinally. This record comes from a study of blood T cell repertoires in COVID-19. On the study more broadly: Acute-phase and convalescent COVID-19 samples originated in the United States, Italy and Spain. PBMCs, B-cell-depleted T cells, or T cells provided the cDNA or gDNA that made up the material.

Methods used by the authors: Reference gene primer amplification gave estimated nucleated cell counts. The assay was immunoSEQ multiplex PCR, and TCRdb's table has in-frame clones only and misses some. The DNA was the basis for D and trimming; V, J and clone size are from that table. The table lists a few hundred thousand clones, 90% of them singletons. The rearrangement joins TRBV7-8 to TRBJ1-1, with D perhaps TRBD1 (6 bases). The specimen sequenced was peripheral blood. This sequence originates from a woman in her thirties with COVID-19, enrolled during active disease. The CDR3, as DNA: TGTGCCAGCAGCACGGACAGGAACACTGAAGCTTTCTTT. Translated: CASSTDRNTEAFF.